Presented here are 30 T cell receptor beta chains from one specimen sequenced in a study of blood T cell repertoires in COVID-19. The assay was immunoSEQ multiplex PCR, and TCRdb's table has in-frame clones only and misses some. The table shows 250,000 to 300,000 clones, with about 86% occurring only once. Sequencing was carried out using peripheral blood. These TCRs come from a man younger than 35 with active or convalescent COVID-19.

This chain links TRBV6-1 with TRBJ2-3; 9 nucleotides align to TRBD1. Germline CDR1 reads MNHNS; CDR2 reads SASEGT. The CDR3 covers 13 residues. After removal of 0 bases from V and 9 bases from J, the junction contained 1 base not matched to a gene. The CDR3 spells CASSEAGTGTQYF. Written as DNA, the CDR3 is TGTGCCAGCAGTGAAGCAGGGACAGGGACGCAGTATTTT.

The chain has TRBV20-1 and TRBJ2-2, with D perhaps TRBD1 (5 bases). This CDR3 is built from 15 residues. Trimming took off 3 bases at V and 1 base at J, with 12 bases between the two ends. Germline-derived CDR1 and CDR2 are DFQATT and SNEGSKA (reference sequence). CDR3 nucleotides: TGCAGTGCTAGTTCCCCTAGGGGGAACACCGGGGAGCTGTTTTTT. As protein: CSASSPRGNTGELFF.

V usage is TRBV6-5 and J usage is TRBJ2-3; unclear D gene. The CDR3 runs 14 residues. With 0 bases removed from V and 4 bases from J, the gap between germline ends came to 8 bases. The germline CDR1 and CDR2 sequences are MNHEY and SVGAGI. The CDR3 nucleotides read TGTGCCAGCAGTTACTCGAGTCTGCCAGATACGCAGTATTTT. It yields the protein CASSYSSLPDTQYF.

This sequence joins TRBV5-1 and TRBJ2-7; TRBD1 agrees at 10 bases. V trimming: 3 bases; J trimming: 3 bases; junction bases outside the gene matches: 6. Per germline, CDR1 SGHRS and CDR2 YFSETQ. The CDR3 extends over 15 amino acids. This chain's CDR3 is CASSYSGTGVYEQYF. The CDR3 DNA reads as TGCGCCAGCAGCTATTCCGGGACAGGGGTCTACGAGCAGTACTTC.

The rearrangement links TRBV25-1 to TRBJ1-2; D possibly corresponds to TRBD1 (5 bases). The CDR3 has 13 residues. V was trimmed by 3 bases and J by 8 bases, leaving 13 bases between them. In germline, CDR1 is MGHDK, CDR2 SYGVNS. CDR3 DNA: TGTGCCAGCAGTGATTGGCAGGGTCAAGGCTACACCTTC. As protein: CASSDWQGQGYTF.

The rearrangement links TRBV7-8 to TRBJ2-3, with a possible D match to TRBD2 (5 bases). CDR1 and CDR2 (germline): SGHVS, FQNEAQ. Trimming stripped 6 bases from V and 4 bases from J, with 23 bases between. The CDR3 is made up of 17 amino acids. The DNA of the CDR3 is TGTGCCAGCAGTAAGTTTTCGGACTTCGATCGGCCAGATACGCAGTATTTT. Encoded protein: CASSKFSDFDRPDTQYF.

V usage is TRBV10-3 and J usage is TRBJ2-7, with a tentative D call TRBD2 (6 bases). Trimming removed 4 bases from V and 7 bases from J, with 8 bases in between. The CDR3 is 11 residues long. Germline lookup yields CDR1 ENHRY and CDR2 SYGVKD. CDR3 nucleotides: TGTGCCATCAGTGCCGGGGGAGAGCAGTACTTC. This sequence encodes CAISAGGEQYF.

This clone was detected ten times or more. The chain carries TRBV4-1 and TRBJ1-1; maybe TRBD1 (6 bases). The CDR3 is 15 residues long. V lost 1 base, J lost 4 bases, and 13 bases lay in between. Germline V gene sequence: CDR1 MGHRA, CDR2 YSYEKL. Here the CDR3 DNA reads TGCGCCAGCAGCCAAGGGGGGACACCTTCCACTGAAGCTTTCTTT. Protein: CASSQGGTPSTEAFF.

The CDR3, as DNA: TGTGCCAGCAGTCCCGAATCTGGCCAGCCCCAGCATTTT. It translates to CASSPESGQPQHF. The chain combines TRBV6-4 with TRBJ1-5; D not resolved. This CDR3 contains 13 residues. Germline assignment: CDR1 MRHNA and CDR2 SNTAGT. Trimming removed 5 bases at V and 7 bases at J, with 12 bases between.

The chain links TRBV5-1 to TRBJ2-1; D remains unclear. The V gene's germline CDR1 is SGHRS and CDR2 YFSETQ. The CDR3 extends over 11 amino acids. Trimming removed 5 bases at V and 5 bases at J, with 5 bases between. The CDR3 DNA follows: TGCGCCAGCAGTCCTAACAATGAGCAGTTCTTC. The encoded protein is CASSPNNEQFF. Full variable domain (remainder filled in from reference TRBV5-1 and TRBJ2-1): KAGVTQTPRYLIKTRGQQVTLSCSPISGHRSVSWYQQTPGQGLQFLFEYFSETQRNKGNFPGRFSGRQFSNSRSEMNVSTLELGDSALYLCASSPNNEQFFGPGTRLTVL.

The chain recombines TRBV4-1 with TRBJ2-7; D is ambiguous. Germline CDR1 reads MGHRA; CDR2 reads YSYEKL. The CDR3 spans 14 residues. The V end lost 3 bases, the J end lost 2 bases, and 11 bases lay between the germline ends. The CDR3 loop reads CASSQAAATYEQYF. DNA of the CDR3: TGCGCCAGCAGCCAGGCGGCAGCAACCTACGAGCAGTACTTC.

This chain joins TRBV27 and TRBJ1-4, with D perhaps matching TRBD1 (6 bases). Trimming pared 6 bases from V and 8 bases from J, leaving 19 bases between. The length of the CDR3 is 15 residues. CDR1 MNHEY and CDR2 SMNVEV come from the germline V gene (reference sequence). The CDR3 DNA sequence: TGTGCCAGCAGATCAACAGGGATCTTATACGAAAAACTGTTTTTT. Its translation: CASRSTGILYEKLFF.

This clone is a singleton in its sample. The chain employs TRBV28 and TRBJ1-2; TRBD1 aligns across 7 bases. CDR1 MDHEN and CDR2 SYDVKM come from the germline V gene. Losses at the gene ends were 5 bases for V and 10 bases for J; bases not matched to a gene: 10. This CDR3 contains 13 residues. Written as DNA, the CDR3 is TGTGCCAGCAGTGACAGGGTTTTGTCCTTCTACACCTTC. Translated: CASSDRVLSFYTF.

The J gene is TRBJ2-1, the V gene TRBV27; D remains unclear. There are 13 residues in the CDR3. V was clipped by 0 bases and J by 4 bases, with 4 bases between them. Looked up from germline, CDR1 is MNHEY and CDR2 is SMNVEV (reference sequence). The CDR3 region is CASSLSLYNEQFF. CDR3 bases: TGTGCCAGCAGTTTATCCCTTTACAATGAGCAGTTCTTC.

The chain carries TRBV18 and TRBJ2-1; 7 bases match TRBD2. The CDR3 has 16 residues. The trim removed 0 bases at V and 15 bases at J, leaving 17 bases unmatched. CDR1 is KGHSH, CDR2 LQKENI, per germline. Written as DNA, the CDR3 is TGTGCCAGCTCACCACCGACGGGTGGCGGGGGTGTTGGAGGGTTCTTC. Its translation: CASSPPTGGGGVGGFF.

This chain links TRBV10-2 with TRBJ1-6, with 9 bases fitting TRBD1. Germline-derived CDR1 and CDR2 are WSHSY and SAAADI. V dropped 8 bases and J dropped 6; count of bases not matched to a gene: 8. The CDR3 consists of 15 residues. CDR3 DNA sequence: TGCGCCAGCCGGGACAGGGTTATCCTTAATTCACCCCTCCACTTT. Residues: CASRDRVILNSPLHF.

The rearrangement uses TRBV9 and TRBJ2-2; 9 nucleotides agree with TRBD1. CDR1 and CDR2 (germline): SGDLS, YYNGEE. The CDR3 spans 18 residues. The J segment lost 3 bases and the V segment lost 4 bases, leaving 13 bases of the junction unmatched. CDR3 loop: CASSWGLTGGPYTGELFF. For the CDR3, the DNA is TGTGCCAGCAGCTGGGGCCTAACAGGGGGCCCCTACACCGGGGAGCTGTTTTTT. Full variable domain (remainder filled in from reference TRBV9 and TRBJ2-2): DSGVTQTPKHLITATGQRVTLRCSPRSGDLSVYWYQQSLDQGLQFLIQYYNGEERAKGNILERFSAQQFPDLHSELNLSSLELGDSALYFCASSWGLTGGPYTGELFFGEGSRLTVL.

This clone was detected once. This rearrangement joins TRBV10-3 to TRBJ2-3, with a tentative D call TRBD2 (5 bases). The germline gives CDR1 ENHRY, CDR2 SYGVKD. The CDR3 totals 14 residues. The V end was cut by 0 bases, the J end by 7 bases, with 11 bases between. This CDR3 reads CAISESKGGYTQYF. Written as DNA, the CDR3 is TGTGCCATCAGTGAGTCAAAAGGCGGGTATACGCAGTATTTT.

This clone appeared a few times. CDR3 coding DNA: TGTGCCAGCAGACGGGGGACTGGGGTCTACGAGCAGTACTTC. Its translation: CASRRGTGVYEQYF. The rearrangement joins TRBV27 to TRBJ2-7, with a weak D call TRBD2 (6 bases). This CDR3 is built from 14 residues. V shed 6 bases and J shed 3 bases, with 15 bases lying between them. Per germline, CDR1 MNHEY and CDR2 SMNVEV (reference sequence).

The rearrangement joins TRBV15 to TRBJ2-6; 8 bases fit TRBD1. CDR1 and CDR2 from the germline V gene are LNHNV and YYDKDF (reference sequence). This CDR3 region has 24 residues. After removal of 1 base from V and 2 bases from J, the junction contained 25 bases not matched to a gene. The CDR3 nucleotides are TGTGCCACCAGCAGAGTTGGTTTAGGACTCAGGGCAGACAGGGGAATAACTGGGGCCAACGTCCTGACTTTC. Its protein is CATSRVGLGLRADRGITGANVLTF.

The CDR3 bases are TGTGCCAGCAGCCAAGGGACTAGTAGTTTGGCCGGGGAGCTGTTTTTT. This codes for CASSQGTSSLAGELFF. This chain links TRBV7-6 with TRBJ2-2; 8 bases match TRBD2. The germline V gene has CDR1 SGHVS and CDR2 FNYEAQ. With 5 bases clipped from V and 6 bases from J, the junction kept 11 bases outside the gene matches. This CDR3 is built from 16 residues.

DNA of the CDR3: TGTGCCAGCAGTTTTCCGGGACAGGGGGCGCGGAAGGGATATAATTCACCCCTCCACTTT. Amino acids: CASSFPGQGARKGYNSPLHF. The chain links TRBV28 to TRBJ1-6; 12 bases map to TRBD1. The V gene's germline CDR1 is MDHEN and CDR2 SYDVKM. CDR3 length: 20 amino acids. V lost 3 bases to trimming and J lost 4 bases; unmatched junction nucleotides: 13.

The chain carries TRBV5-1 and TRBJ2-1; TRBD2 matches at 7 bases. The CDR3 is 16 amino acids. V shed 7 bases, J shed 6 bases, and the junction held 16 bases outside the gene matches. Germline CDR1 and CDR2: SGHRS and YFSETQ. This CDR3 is CASVKFSSGTSNEQFF. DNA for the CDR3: TGCGCCAGCGTGAAGTTCTCCAGCGGGACCTCCAATGAGCAGTTCTTC.

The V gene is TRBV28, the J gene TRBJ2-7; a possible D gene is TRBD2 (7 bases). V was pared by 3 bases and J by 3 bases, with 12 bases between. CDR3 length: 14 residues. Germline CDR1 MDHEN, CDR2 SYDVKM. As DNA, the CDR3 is TGTGCCAGCAGTTTTACCGGGGGGCACTACGAGCAGTACTTC. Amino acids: CASSFTGGHYEQYF. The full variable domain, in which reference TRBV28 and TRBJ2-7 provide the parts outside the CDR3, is DVKVTQSSRYLVKRTGEKVFLECVQDMDHENMFWYRQDPGLGLRLIYFSYDVKMKEKGDIPEGYSVSREKKERFSLILESASTNQTSMYLCASSFTGGHYEQYFGPGTRLTVT.

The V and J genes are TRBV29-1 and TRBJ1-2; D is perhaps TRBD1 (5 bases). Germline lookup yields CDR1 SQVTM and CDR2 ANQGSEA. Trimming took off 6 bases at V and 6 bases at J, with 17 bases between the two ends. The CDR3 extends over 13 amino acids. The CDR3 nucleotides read TGCAGCGTCTCTGAGGGAGGGGATAATGGCTACACCTTC. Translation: CSVSEGGDNGYTF. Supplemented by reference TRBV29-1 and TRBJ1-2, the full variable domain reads SAVISQKPSRDICQRGTSLTIQCQVDSQVTMMFWYRQQPGQSLTLIATANQGSEATYESGFVIDKFPISRPNLTFSTLTVSNMSPEDSSIYLCSVSEGGDNGYTFGSGTRLTVV.

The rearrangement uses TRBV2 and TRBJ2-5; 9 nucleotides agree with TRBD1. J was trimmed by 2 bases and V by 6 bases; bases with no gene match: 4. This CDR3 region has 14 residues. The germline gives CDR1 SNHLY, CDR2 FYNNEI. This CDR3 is CASSGQGPQETQYF. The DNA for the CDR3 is TGTGCCAGCAGCGGACAGGGGCCTCAAGAGACCCAGTACTTC.

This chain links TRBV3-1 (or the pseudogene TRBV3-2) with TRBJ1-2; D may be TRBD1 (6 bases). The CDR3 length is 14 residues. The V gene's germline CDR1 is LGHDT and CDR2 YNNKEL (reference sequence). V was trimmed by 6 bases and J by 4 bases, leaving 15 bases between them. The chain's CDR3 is CASSLSGGVYGYTF. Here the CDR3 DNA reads TGTGCCAGCAGTTTGTCTGGGGGCGTCTATGGCTACACCTTC.

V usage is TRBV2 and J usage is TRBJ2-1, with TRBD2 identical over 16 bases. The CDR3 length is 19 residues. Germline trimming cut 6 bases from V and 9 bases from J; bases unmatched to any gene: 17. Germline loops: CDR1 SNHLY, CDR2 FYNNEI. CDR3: CASSDPFGTSGRGGIEQFF. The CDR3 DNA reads TGTGCCAGCAGCGACCCCTTTGGGACTAGCGGGAGGGGCGGGATTGAGCAGTTCTTC.

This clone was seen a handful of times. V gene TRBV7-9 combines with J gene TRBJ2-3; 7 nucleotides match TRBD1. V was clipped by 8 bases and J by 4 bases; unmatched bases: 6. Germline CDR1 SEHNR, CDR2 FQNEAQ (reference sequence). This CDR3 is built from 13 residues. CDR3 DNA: TGTGCCAGCGGCAACAGGGGTGCAGATACGCAGTATTTT. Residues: CASGNRGADTQYF.

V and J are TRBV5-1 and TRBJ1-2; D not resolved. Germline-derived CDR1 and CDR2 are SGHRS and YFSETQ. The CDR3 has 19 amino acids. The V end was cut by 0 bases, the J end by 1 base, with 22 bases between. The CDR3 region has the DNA TGCGCCAGCAGCTTGGTGCGGGGAACACATAACACCCTTAACTATGGCTACACCTTC. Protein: CASSLVRGTHNTLNYGYTF.